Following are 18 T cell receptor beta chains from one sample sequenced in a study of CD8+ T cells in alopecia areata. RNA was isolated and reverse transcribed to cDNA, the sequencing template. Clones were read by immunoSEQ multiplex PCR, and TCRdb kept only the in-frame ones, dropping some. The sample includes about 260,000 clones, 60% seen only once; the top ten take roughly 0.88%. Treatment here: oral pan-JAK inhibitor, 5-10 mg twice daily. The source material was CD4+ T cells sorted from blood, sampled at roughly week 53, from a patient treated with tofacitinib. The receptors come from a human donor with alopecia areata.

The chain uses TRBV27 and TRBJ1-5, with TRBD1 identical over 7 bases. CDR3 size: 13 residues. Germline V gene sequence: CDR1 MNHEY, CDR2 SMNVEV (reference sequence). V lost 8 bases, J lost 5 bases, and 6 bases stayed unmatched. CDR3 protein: CASRPGTDQPQHF. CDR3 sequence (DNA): TGTGCCAGCCGACCCGGGACAGATCAGCCCCAGCATTTT.

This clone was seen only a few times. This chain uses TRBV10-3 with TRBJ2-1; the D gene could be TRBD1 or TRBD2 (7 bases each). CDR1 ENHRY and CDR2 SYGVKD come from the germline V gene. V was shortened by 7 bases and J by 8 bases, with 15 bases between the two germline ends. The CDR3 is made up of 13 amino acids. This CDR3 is CAITQGGSDEQFF. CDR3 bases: TGTGCCATCACCCAGGGGGGGAGCGATGAGCAGTTCTTC.

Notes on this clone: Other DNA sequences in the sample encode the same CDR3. The CDR3 coding sequence is TGCAGCGTTGGACAGGGGGCCGGGGAGCTGTTTTTT. This codes for CSVGQGAGELFF. This chain connects TRBV29-1 to TRBJ2-2, with 9 bases lining up with TRBD1. This CDR3 spans 12 amino acids. J gave up 6 bases and V 4 bases, and 0 bases lay outside the gene matches. In germline, CDR1 is SQVTM, CDR2 ANQGSEA.

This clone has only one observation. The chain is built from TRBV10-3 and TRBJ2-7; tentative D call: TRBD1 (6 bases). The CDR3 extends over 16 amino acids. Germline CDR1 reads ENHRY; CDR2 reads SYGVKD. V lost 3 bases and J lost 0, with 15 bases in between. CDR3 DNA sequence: TGTGCCATCAGTGAAGGTACAGGGTTAGACTCCTACGAGCAGTACTTC. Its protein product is CAISEGTGLDSYEQYF.

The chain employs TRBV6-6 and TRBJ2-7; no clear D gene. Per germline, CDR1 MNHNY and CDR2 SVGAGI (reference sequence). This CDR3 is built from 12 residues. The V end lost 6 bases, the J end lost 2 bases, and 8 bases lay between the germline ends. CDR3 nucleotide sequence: TGTGCCAGCAGGGGTCAGGCCTACGAGCAGTACTTC. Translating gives CASRGQAYEQYF.

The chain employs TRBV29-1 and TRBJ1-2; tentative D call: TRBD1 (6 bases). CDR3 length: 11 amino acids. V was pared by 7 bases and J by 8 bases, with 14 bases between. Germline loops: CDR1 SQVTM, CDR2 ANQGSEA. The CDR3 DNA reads TGCAGCGCCCAAGGGGGGTTAGGCTACACCTTC. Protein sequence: CSAQGGLGYTF.

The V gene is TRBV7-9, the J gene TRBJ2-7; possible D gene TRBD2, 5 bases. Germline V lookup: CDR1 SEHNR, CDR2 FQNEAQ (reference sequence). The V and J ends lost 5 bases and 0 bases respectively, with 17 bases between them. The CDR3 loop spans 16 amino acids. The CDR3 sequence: CASSPSRPLSSYEQYF. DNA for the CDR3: TGTGCCAGCAGCCCTAGCAGGCCGCTAAGCTCCTACGAGCAGTACTTC.

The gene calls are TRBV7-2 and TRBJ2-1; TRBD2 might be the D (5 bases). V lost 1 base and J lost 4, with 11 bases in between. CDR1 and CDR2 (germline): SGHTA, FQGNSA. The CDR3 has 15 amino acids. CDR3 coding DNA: TGTGCCAGCAGCTTAGGGGAGAGATTTTACAATGAGCAGTTCTTC. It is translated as CASSLGERFYNEQFF.

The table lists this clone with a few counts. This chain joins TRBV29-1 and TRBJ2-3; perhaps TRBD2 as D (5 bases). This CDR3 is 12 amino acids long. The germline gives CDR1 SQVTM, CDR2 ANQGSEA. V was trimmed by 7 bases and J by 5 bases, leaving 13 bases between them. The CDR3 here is CSANSGIDTQYF. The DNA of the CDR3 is TGCAGCGCAAATTCGGGGATAGATACGCAGTATTTT.

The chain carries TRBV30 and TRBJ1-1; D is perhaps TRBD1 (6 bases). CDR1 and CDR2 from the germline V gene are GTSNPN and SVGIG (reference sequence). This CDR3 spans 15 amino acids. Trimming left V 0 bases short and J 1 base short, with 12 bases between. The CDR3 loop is CAWSVPGQKNTEAFF. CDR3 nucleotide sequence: TGTGCCTGGAGTGTACCTGGACAGAAGAACACTGAAGCTTTCTTT.

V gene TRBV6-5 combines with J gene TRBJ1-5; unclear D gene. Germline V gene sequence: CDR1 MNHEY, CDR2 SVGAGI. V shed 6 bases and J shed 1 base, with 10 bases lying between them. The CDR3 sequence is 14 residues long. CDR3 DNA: TGTGCCAGCAGCCGCGGCGGGAGCAATCAGCCCCAGCATTTT. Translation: CASSRGGSNQPQHF.

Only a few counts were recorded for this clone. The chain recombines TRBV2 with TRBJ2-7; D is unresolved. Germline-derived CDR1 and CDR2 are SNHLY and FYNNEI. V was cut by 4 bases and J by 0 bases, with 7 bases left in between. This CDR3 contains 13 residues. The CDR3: CASSGRSSYEQYF. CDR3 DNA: TGTGCCAGCAGTGGAAGGAGCTCCTACGAGCAGTACTTC. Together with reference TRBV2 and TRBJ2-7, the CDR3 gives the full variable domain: EPEVTQTPSHQVTQMGQEVILRCVPISNHLYFYWYRQILGQKVEFLVSFYNNEISEKSEIFDDQFSVERPDGSNFTLKIRSTKLEDSAMYFCASSGRSSYEQYFGPGTRLTVT.

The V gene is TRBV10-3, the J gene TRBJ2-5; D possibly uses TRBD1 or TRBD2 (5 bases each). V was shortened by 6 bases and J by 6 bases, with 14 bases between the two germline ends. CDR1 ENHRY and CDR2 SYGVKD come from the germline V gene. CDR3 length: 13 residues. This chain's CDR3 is CAISPRDLKTQYF. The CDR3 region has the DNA TGTGCCATCAGCCCCAGGGACCTAAAGACCCAGTACTTC.

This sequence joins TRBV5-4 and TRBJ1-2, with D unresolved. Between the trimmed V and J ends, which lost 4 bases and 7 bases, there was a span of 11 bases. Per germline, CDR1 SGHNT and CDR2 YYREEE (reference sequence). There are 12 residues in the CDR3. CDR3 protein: CASSGPWGGYTF. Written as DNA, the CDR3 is TGTGCCAGCAGCGGTCCGTGGGGTGGCTACACCTTC.

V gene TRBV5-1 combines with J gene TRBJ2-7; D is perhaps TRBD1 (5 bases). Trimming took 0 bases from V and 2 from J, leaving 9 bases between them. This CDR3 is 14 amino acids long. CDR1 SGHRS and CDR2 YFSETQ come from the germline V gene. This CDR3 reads CASSLGYRTYEQYF. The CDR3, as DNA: TGCGCCAGCAGCTTGGGGTACAGGACCTACGAGCAGTACTTC.

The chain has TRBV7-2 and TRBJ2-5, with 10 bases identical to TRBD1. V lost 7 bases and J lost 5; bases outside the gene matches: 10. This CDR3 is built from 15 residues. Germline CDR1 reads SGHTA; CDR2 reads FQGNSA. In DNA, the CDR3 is TGTGCCAGCACCCCGAGACAGGGGGCGTCTGAGACCCAGTACTTC. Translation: CASTPRQGASETQYF.

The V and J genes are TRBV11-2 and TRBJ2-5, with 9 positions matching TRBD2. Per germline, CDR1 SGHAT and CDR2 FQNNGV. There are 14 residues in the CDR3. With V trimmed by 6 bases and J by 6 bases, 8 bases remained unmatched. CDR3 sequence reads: CASSPASGVKTQYF. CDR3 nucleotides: TGTGCCAGCAGTCCGGCTAGCGGGGTTAAGACCCAGTACTTC.

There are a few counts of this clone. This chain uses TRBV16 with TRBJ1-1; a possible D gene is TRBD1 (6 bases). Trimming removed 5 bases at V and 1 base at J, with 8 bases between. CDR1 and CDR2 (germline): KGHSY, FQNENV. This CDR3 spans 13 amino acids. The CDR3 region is CASSSQGNTEAFF. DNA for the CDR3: TGTGCCAGCAGCTCACAGGGGAACACTGAAGCTTTCTTT.